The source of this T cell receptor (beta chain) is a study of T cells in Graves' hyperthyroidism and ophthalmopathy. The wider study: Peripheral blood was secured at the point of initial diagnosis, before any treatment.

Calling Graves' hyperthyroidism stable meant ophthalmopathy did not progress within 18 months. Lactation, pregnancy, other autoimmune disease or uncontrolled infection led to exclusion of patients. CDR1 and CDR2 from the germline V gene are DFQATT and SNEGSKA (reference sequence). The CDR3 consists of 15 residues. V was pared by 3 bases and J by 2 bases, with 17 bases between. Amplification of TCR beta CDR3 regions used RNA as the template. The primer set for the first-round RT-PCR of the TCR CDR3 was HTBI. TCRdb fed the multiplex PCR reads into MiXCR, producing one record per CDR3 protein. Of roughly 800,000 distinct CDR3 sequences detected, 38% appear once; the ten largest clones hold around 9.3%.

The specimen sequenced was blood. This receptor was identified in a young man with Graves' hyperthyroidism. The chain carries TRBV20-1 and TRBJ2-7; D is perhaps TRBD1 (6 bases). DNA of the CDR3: TGCAGTGCTAGGGCTCCTACAGGGATCACCTACGAGCAGTACTTC. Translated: CSARAPTGITYEQYF.